A selection of T cell receptor beta chains follows, all from one sample in a study of blood T cell repertoires in COVID-19. TCRdb keeps only in-frame clones here, not all; method: immunoSEQ multiplex PCR. The sample lists fewer than 250,000 clones, approximately 86% occurring once. What was sequenced was peripheral blood. The origin of the receptors is a man in his 60s with COVID-19, enrolled during active disease. The CDR3 runs from the conserved cysteine through the conserved F or W. A D gene is named only where the DNA matches it firmly. Expanded clones get a size class; other rows say once, few or many, or leave the size out.

length,J,size,V,D,CDR3,DNA
14,TRBJ1-5,.,TRBV19,.,CASSWTEGGQPQHF,TGTGCCAGTAGTTGGACCGAGGGAGGTCAGCCCCAGCATTTT
11,TRBJ2-7,few,TRBV7-9,.,CASSPLREQYF,TGTGCCAGCAGCCCTTTGAGGGAGCAGTACTTC
14,TRBJ2-7,few,TRBV18,TRBD2,CASSPGTSVYEQYF,TGTGCCAGCTCACCCGGGACTAGCGTCTACGAGCAGTACTTC
17,TRBJ1-5,few,TRBV28,TRBD1,CASSPRPGQGFRQPQHF,TGTGCCAGCAGTCCGCGTCCGGGACAGGGATTCCGACAGCCCCAGCATTTT
14,TRBJ2-3,.,TRBV11-1,.,CASSLRRGTDTQYF,TGTGCCAGCAGCTTACGCAGGGGCACAGATACGCAGTATTTT
14,TRBJ2-7,.,TRBV7-9,TRBD1,CASTSWGQGVEQYF,TGTGCCAGCACCTCCTGGGGACAGGGTGTCGAGCAGTACTTC
13,TRBJ2-3,once,TRBV7-8,.,CASSLGGTDTQYF,TGTGCCAGCAGCTTAGGCGGCACAGATACGCAGTATTTT
15,TRBJ2-1,.,TRBV5-1,TRBD1,CASSPGQGANNEQFF,TGCGCCAGCAGCCCGGGGCAGGGGGCGAACAATGAGCAGTTCTTC
16,TRBJ1-2,few,TRBV14,TRBD1,CASSLSRTGGNYGYTF,TGTGCCAGCAGCCTTTCTCGGACAGGGGGGAACTATGGCTACACCTTC
14,TRBJ2-7,.,TRBV28,.,CASSLGGDSYEQYF,TGTGCCAGCAGTTTAGGAGGGGACAGCTACGAGCAGTACTTC
14,TRBJ1-6,few,TRBV28,TRBD1,CASTPGTGLAPLHF,TGTGCCAGCACCCCCGGGACAGGGCTAGCACCCCTCCACTTT
15,TRBJ1-1,.,TRBV11-2,TRBD1,CASSLLTGGGTEAFF,TGTGCCAGCAGCTTACTAACAGGGGGGGGCACTGAAGCTTTCTTT
15,TRBJ1-2,.,TRBV28,.,CASSSASRAGYGYTF,TGTGCCAGCAGTTCCGCATCCAGGGCAGGGTATGGCTACACCTTC
17,TRBJ1-6,.,TRBV7-8,TRBD1,CASSLGGTGGRNSPLHF,TGTGCCAGCAGCTTAGGTGGGACAGGGGGTCGTAATTCACCCCTCCACTTT
12,TRBJ1-2,few,TRBV5-1,TRBD1,CASSSTGDGYTF,TGCGCCAGCAGCTCCACAGGGGATGGCTACACCTTC
16,TRBJ2-2,.,TRBV7-2,TRBD2,CASSSTGTSVSGELFF,TGTGCCAGCAGCTCGACCGGGACTAGCGTTTCCGGGGAGCTGTTTTTT
17,TRBJ1-5,.,TRBV7-4,TRBD1,CASSPGPGQGSRQPQHF,TGTGCCAGCAGTCCAGGACCGGGACAGGGGTCCCGTCAGCCCCAGCATTTT
12,TRBJ2-1,.,TRBV28,.,CASSLDYNEQFF,TGTGCCAGCAGTCTCGACTATAATGAGCAGTTCTTC
15,TRBJ1-5,.,TRBV5-6,TRBD1,CASSLGTGGFQPQHF,TGTGCCAGCAGCTTGGGGACAGGGGGCTTTCAGCCCCAGCATTTT
16,TRBJ1-2,.,TRBV5-4,TRBD1,CASSGVQGAVLGGYTF,TGTGCCAGCAGCGGGGTCCAGGGGGCTGTCCTTGGTGGCTACACCTTC
11,TRBJ2-7,many,TRBV7-9,.,CASSPSYEQYF,TGTGCCAGCAGTCCTTCCTACGAGCAGTACTTC
16,TRBJ1-5,.,TRBV6-2/TRBV6-3,.,CASSFSQGMGNQPQHF,TGTGCCAGCAGTTTTTCGCAGGGGATGGGCAATCAGCCCCAGCATTTT
16,TRBJ1-6,.,TRBV19,TRBD1,CASSSYQGVTNSPLHF,TGTGCCAGTAGTAGCTACCAGGGGGTTACTAATTCACCCCTCCACTTT
13,TRBJ1-2,.,TRBV5-6,TRBD1,CASSHGQGYGYTF,TGTGCCAGCAGCCATGGACAGGGCTATGGCTACACCTTC
15,TRBJ1-2,.,TRBV4-1,.,CASVPVGGLSHGYTF,TGCGCCAGCGTACCAGTGGGGGGTCTGTCCCATGGCTACACCTTC
15,TRBJ2-6,.,TRBV5-1,.,CASSLEGAGANVLTF,TGCGCCAGCAGCTTGGAAGGGGCTGGGGCCAACGTCCTGACTTTC
16,TRBJ2-2,.,TRBV6-6,TRBD2,CASSYRLAGVSGELFF,TGTGCCAGCAGTTACCGACTAGCGGGAGTATCCGGGGAGCTGTTTTTT
11,TRBJ1-4,once,TRBV28,.,CASSFREKLFF,TGTGCCAGCAGTTTTCGGGAAAAACTGTTTTTT
15,TRBJ2-3,.,TRBV5-4,.,CASSLKSGMTDTQYF,TGTGCCAGCAGCCTCAAGAGCGGTATGACAGATACGCAGTATTTT
14,TRBJ1-2,once,TRBV7-2,TRBD1,CASSLAGRGPGYTF,TGTGCCAGCAGCTTAGCGGGCAGGGGGCCTGGCTACACCTTC
15,TRBJ2-1,.,TRBV5-1,TRBD2,CASAPGTSGYNEQFF,TGCGCCAGCGCGCCCGGGACTAGCGGCTACAATGAGCAGTTCTTC
13,TRBJ2-1,.,TRBV3-1/TRBV3-2,TRBD2,CASSPSGASEQFF,TGTGCCAGCAGCCCTAGCGGAGCTTCCGAGCAGTTCTTC
16,TRBJ1-5,.,TRBV10-3,TRBD1,CAIKEDRGSSNQPQHF,TGTGCCATCAAAGAGGACAGGGGATCTTCCAATCAGCCCCAGCATTTT
15,TRBJ2-5,.,TRBV10-3,.,CAISDSGRSPGTQYF,TGTGCCATCAGTGATAGTGGAAGGAGCCCGGGGACCCAGTACTTC
14,TRBJ2-2,.,TRBV30,TRBD1,CAWSVQGATGELFF,TGTGCCTGGAGTGTACAGGGGGCGACCGGGGAGCTGTTTTTT
16,TRBJ1-6,.,TRBV27,TRBD1,CASRTGQGGRNSPLHF,TGTGCCAGCAGGACGGGACAGGGAGGTAGAAATTCACCCCTCCACTTT
15,TRBJ2-7,.,TRBV27,.,CASSYGFTYPYEQYF,TGTGCCAGCAGTTACGGGTTCACCTACCCGTACGAGCAGTACTTC
14,TRBJ1-1,.,TRBV2,.,CASSVGRVKTEAFF,TGTGCCAGCAGTGTCGGCAGGGTGAAAACTGAAGCTTTCTTT
14,TRBJ1-3,.,TRBV3-1/TRBV3-2,.,CASNPTKEGNTIYF,TGTGCCAGCAACCCCACTAAGGAGGGAAACACCATATATTTT
16,TRBJ2-2,.,TRBV14,TRBD2,CASSPSGRPGTGELFF,TGTGCCAGCAGCCCTAGCGGGAGGCCCGGCACCGGGGAGCTGTTTTTT
13,TRBJ2-1,.,TRBV11-3,TRBD2,CASSLGSGRKQFF,TGTGCCAGCAGCTTAGGGAGCGGGAGAAAGCAGTTCTTC
13,TRBJ1-4,.,TRBV19,.,CASSIDRGEKLFF,TGTGCCAGTAGTATAGACAGGGGTGAAAAACTGTTTTTT
14,TRBJ2-1,.,TRBV18,.,CASSPPSIANEQFF,TGTGCCAGCTCACCACCTTCAATAGCCAATGAGCAGTTCTTC
13,TRBJ1-1,.,TRBV12-5,.,CASGNREDTEAFF,TGTGCTAGTGGCAACAGGGAAGACACTGAAGCTTTCTTT
11,TRBJ1-1,.,TRBV3-1/TRBV3-2,.,CAVLSKLEAFF,TGTGCCGTACTTTCGAAGCTTGAAGCTTTCTTT
14,TRBJ1-5,.,TRBV28,.,CASSLLLGNQPQHF,TGTGCCAGCAGTTTGCTGCTAGGCAATCAGCCCCAGCATTTT
14,TRBJ2-1,.,TRBV28,TRBD2,CASSPYLAGVGQFF,TGTGCCAGCAGTCCTTATCTAGCGGGAGTTGGGCAGTTCTTC
15,TRBJ2-1,.,TRBV3-1/TRBV3-2,TRBD2,CASSSTSGTYNEQFF,TGTGCCAGCAGCTCGACTAGCGGAACTTACAATGAGCAGTTCTTC
14,TRBJ1-1,.,TRBV4-3,.,CASSQGPGGTEAFF,TGCGCCAGCAGCCAAGGCCCGGGAGGCACTGAAGCTTTCTTT
14,TRBJ1-4,once,TRBV7-9,TRBD1,CASSLGWTGEKLFF,TGTGCCAGCAGCTTAGGTTGGACAGGTGAAAAACTGTTTTTT
12,TRBJ1-2,once,TRBV28,.,CASSQAGTGYTF,TGTGCCAGCAGCCAAGCCGGGACAGGCTACACCTTC
16,TRBJ1-4,.,TRBV18,.,CASSPLLQAHNEKLFF,TGTGCCAGCTCACCATTATTACAGGCACATAATGAAAAACTGTTTTTT
13,TRBJ1-2,.,TRBV28,.,CASSLDGNYGYTF,TGTGCCAGCAGTTTAGACGGGAACTATGGCTACACCTTC
16,TRBJ1-1,.,TRBV27,.,CASRSLGGGMNTEAFF,TGTGCCAGCAGAAGTTTAGGTGGAGGCATGAACACTGAAGCTTTCTTT